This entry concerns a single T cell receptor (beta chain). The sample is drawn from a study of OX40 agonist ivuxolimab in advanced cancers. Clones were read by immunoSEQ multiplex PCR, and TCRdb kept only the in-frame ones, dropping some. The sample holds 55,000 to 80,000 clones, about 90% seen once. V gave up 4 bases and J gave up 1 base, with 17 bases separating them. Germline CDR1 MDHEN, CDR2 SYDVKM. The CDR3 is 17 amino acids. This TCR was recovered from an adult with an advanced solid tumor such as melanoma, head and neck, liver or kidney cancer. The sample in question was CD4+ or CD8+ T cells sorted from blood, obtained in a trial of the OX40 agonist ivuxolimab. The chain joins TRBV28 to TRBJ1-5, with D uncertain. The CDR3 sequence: CASSSPHWGESNQPQHF. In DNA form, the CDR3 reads TGTGCCAGCAGTTCACCCCATTGGGGAGAAAGCAATCAGCCCCAGCATTTT. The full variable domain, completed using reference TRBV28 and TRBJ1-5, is DVKVTQSSRYLVKRTGEKVFLECVQDMDHENMFWYRQDPGLGLRLIYFSYDVKMKEKGDIPEGYSVSREKKERFSLILESASTNQTSMYLCASSSPHWGESNQPQHFGDGTRLSIL.